This T cell receptor (beta chain) was observed in a study of control samples from healthy donors and cancer patients. Trimming removed 0 bases from V and 3 bases from J, with 6 bases in between. Germline-derived CDR1 and CDR2 are SGDLS and YYNGEE. The CDR3 spans 13 residues. This table comes from immunoSEQ multiplex PCR, and its TCRdb copy is limited to in-frame clones, with some not included. This sample has under 75,000 clones; approximately 85% occur once, and the top ten carry 4.5% to 7%. Input material: blood. V usage is TRBV9 and J usage is TRBJ1-1; D unresolved. The sequence came from a man in his forties in good health. Here the CDR3 reads CASSVASDTEAFF. In DNA, the CDR3 is TGTGCCAGCAGCGTAGCATCGGACACTGAAGCTTTCTTT.